The T cell receptor (beta chain) under discussion was sequenced for a study of T cells in women clearing cervical HPV infection (dated by TCRdb to 2017 to 2018). Broadly, across the study: The cases were 25 to 30 women with histologically confirmed HPV16-related CIN3 or worse, and 2 of those women had invasive cancers. Controls were 25 women whose single incident HPV16 infection cleared within 12 months without precancer or cancer developing. Blood from cases was drawn at the visit where the lesion was first identified, while blood from controls was drawn once the infection was no longer detected. Among cases, blood sampling occurred a median of about 160 days after lesion detection, with an interquartile range of roughly 90 to 230 days. Since only a few of the women had HLA typing available, the possibility that HLA type was acting as a confounder could not be ruled out. The exploratory proof-of-principle case-control study was nested within the Guanacaste HPV Natural History Study in Costa Rica and compared TCR repertoires across cervical HPV16 outcomes. Cases and controls were matched on age within five years and on year of sample collection. Cases had a median age of roughly 35 years compared with 37 to 40 for controls, and baseline characteristics showed no significant differences between the groups. The parent cohort enrolled 9,500 to 12,000 women aged 18 or older in Guanacaste, Costa Rica, in 1993 to 1994 and followed the women for roughly seven years. Five blinded duplicates per group were added as quality controls, so that 60 or so samples were obtained: approximately 50 participants and around 10 replicates. Findings and caveats that apply to the study as a whole: TRBV6-7 relative abundance was lower in cases than in controls (approximately 0.11% versus 0.16%; Bonferroni P = 0.0008). Significantly higher TCR repertoire richness was observed in CIN3+ cases than in controls across sequencing depths, whereas no difference in evenness was found. Random forest classifiers combining richness and V gene abundances distinguished cases from controls with an estimated AUC of 0.7 to 0.85. Whether associations preceded infection or resulted from infection could not be shown with the cross-sectional design, and effector/memory subsets and HPV-specific T cells were not isolated. Because the number of T cells per sample was unknown, the richness differences could reflect varying T-cell content rather than repertoire biology.

TCR beta CDR3 regions were amplified by multiplex PCR from an average of 1200 ng genomic DNA per sample using the immunoSEQ assay. The assay corrected primer bias using a complete synthetic TCR repertoire to establish an amplification baseline. The amplicons were sequenced on the Illumina platform. In the original analysis: Error correction of the sequences involved clustering with frequency ratios plus a modified nearest-neighbor algorithm, after which the sequences were analyzed in the immunoSEQ Analyzer using IMGT gene definitions. At each rarefaction depth, TCR richness and evenness were averaged across 20 rarefaction repeats, and any sample with fewer sequences than the depth was left out. Wilcoxon rank sum tests with FDR correction were used to compare V, D and J gene relative abundances between the groups. An intraclass correlation of about 96% for TCR richness and an average of roughly 76% across 65 to 80 gene segments were obtained from the blinded duplicates. Here the immuneACCESS table is served through TCRdb, limited to in-frame sequences with V and J called. Missing clones are a known gap in these copies; in checked studies unresolved V genes cover under half, and the rest lacks a known reason. The DNA was the basis for D and trimming; V, J and clone size are from that table. The table for this sample shows over 45,000 clones. Together, the top ten hold more than 0.8% of the sample.

From the germline V gene (reference sequence), CDR1 is DFQATT and CDR2 is SNEGSKA. Reading from cysteine to phenylalanine, the CDR3 counts 16 amino acids. The DNA covers only part of the CDR3, 39 bases in frame from base 1. V drops 0 bases and J drops 4 bases, leaving 18 bases in between. Every participant had a single incident cervical HPV16 infection, and prevalent HPV16 infections were excluded. Cervical HPV DNA was detected by MY09/MY11 PCR, and genotyping was performed by dot-blot hybridization. Fifteen mL of heparinized blood were centrifuged, and the buffy coat was aliquoted, frozen at -30°C, then stored at -80°C. QIAGEN kits were used to extract genomic DNA from buffy coat specimens. With respect to this clone: Its antigen remains undetermined. The read terminates 3 residues before the CDR3 end, so the remaining end is supplied by the germline J gene.

The sequenced sample consisted of blood buffy coat. The origin of this receptor is a woman between 18 and 70 years old with a cervical HPV16 infection that either progressed to CIN3+ or cleared (not recorded which). This sequence uses TRBV20-1 and TRBJ1-2; the D segment could be TRBD1, given 6 matching bases. The CDR3 in this case is CSARDRARGRGYGYTF. Partial CDR3 DNA: TGCAGTGCTAGAGACAGGGCCAGGGGTCGGGGCTATGGC.